These 5 T cell receptor beta chains came from one sample sequenced in a study of T-cell reconstitution after alpha-beta-depleted transplantation in children. Researchers prepared the TCRbeta library using unique molecular identifiers, the study reports. TCRdb re-called the PCR reads with MiXCR, one entry per CDR3 protein. The sample holds hundreds of thousands of distinct CDR3 sequences; around a sixth are singletons and the top ten take over 0.95%. This specimen was PBMCs from the stem cell graft donor, taken from the stem cell graft. The origin of the receptors is a human donor who donated a stem cell graft to a child with acute myeloid leukemia.

This clonotype was detected only a few times. The genes are TRBV12-3 or TRBV12-4 and TRBJ2-1; perhaps TRBD1 as D (6 bases). Trimming cost V 5 bases and J 3 bases, with 14 bases left between them. The length of the CDR3 is 15 residues. The CDR3 sequence is CASSPDRTSYNEQFF. Here the CDR3 DNA reads TGTGCCAGCAGTCCTGACAGGACCAGCTACAATGAGCAGTTCTTC.

This clonotype turned up a few times. The J gene is TRBJ1-2, the V gene TRBV7-6, with 8 bases identical to TRBD1. Germline V gene data show CDR1 as SGHVS and CDR2 as FNYEAQ. The CDR3 contains 15 residues. V trimming: 5 bases; J trimming: 8 bases; junction bases outside the gene matches: 13. This CDR3 is CASSPPARGLRGYTF. CDR3 nucleotide sequence: TGTGCCAGCAGCCCCCCAGCCAGGGGGCTCAGAGGCTACACCTTC.

This clonotype was seen repeatedly, ten times or more. The V gene is TRBV12-3 or TRBV12-4, the J gene TRBJ2-3; 7 nucleotides agree with TRBD1. This CDR3 is built from 15 residues. The V gene end was trimmed by 8 bases and the J gene end by 2 bases; junction bases not matched to a gene: 10. This CDR3 is CASSPRQGSTDTQYF. CDR3 DNA sequence: TGTGCCAGCTCACCCAGACAGGGCTCCACAGATACGCAGTATTTT.

This clonotype was counted between two and nine times. The CDR3 region has the DNA TGTGCCAGCAGTTCTACCGGGACTCAGACCTACGAGCAGTACTTC. This translates into CASSSTGTQTYEQYF. The chain links TRBV12-3 or TRBV12-4 to TRBJ2-7, with TRBD2 as a possible D gene (6 bases). CDR3 length equals 15 residues. The V and J ends lost 4 bases and 2 bases respectively, with 15 bases between them.

The V call is TRBV20-1, the J call TRBJ1-6; D gene uncertain. CDR3 length equals 15 residues. The germline gives CDR1 DFQATT, CDR2 SNEGSKA (reference sequence). V was shortened by 3 bases and J by 14 bases, with 23 bases between the two germline ends. CDR3 bases: TGCAGTGCTAGGAGAGAGGGTTCTTACGGTACGTCCCTCCACTTT. The encoded protein is CSARREGSYGTSLHF.